The clone carrying this T cell receptor (beta chain) occurred many times. This specimen comes from a study of low-dose radiotherapy and immunotherapy resistance in tumors. Study as a whole: Fractions of 0.5 Gy went to Cohort 1 every 2 weeks, totaling 6.5 Gy.

Covering alpha and beta chains, TRAV- and TRBV-specific primers were used for the first-strand cDNA. With a V-primer adapter and a constant-region primer, TCRs were amplified for about 20 PCR cycles. Isolated mRNA underwent amplification via in vitro transcription. TCRdb independently ran MiXCR on the reads; one entry per CDR3 protein. In the table there are about 91,000 distinct CDR3 sequences, 20% to 25% of which are singletons. Germline CDR1 is SGHVS and CDR2 is FQNEAQ. The CDR3 length is 14 residues. Trimming removed 3 bases from V and 2 bases from J, with 11 bases in between. The time point was: after trial treatment. Treatment of the sample: LDRT plus nivolumab, ipilimumab, low-dose cyclophosphamide and aspirin (RACIN trial).

Sequenced material: PBMCs, taken after low-dose radiotherapy plus immunotherapy. The receptor was derived from a female donor with ovarian cancer. The chain is built from TRBV7-8 and TRBJ2-7; perhaps TRBD1 as D (5 bases). The CDR3 nucleotides are TGTGCCAGCAGCTTCGGACACTTCGCCTACGAGCAGTACTTC. Protein sequence: CASSFGHFAYEQYF.